The 13 T cell receptor beta chains presented below share a single source sample, sequenced in a study of radiotherapy plus CTLA-4 blockade in lung cancer (dated by TCRdb to 2017 to 2018). The library relied on the immunoSEQ multiplex PCR assay. Entries here come from immuneACCESS through TCRdb and include only in-frame sequences with V and J called. Some clones fail to appear in such tables; in the studies checked, an unresolved V gene covers under half of the shortfall, and the cause of the remainder is unknown. This sample has around 82,000 clones in its table, and about 80% of those were observed once. The ten largest account for about 0.79% of the sample. This sample comprised peripheral blood, obtained from a patient treated with radiotherapy plus ipilimumab. The receptor source for this set is a human donor with non-small cell lung cancer who had stable disease on radiotherapy plus ipilimumab.

The rearrangement links TRBV30 to TRBJ1-6; D is perhaps TRBD1 (6 bases). Germline assignment: CDR1 GTSNPN and CDR2 SVGIG (reference sequence). This CDR3 has 14 residues. The V and J ends lost 8 bases and 6 bases respectively, with 17 bases between them. DNA of the CDR3: TGTGCCCTCGCGCAGGGGTTTGCTAATTCACCCCTCCACTTT. It encodes CALAQGFANSPLHF. Full variable domain (rest looked up from reference TRBV30 and TRBJ1-6): SQTIHQWPATLVQPVGSPLSLECTVEGTSNPNLYWYRQAAGRGLQLLFYSVGIGQISSEVPQNLSASRPQDRQFILSSKKLLLSDSGFYLCALAQGFANSPLHFGNGTRLTVT.

The chain joins TRBV30 to TRBJ2-7; D assignment may be TRBD1 or TRBD2 (6 bases each). Between the trimmed V and J ends, which lost 3 bases and 7 bases, there was a span of 16 bases. The CDR3 spans 13 residues. The germline V gene encodes CDR1 GTSNPN and CDR2 SVGIG (reference sequence). CDR3 region: CAWSLSGGREQYF. The CDR3 nucleotides are TGTGCCTGGAGCCTTAGTGGGGGGCGTGAGCAGTACTTC. Combining the CDR3 with reference TRBV30 and TRBJ2-7 gives the whole variable domain SQTIHQWPATLVQPVGSPLSLECTVEGTSNPNLYWYRQAAGRGLQLLFYSVGIGQISSEVPQNLSASRPQDRQFILSSKKLLLSDSGFYLCAWSLSGGREQYFGPGTRLTVT.

The chain carries TRBV7-8 and TRBJ2-7; D gene uncertain. The CDR3 has 13 residues. Trimming removed 0 bases at V and 10 bases at J, with 13 bases between. Germline-derived CDR1 and CDR2 are SGHVS and FQNEAQ. The CDR3 is CASSLAQGNFQYF. The CDR3 DNA reads as TGTGCCAGCAGCTTAGCGCAAGGGAACTTCCAGTACTTC.

A few counts support this clone. The chain has TRBV7-9 and TRBJ1-3, with D maybe TRBD1 (6 bases). Trimming cost V 5 bases and J 4 bases, with 9 bases left between them. CDR1 SEHNR and CDR2 FQNEAQ come from the germline V gene (reference sequence). CDR3 size: 13 residues. This chain's CDR3 is CASSVGQGNTIYF. DNA for the CDR3: TGTGCCAGCAGCGTAGGACAGGGAAACACCATATATTTT. Together with reference TRBV7-9 and TRBJ1-3, the CDR3 gives the full variable domain: DTGVSQNPRHKITKRGQNVTFRCDPISEHNRLYWYRQTLGQGPEFLTYFQNEAQLEKSRLLSDRFSAERPKGSFSTLEIQRTEQGDSAMYLCASSVGQGNTIYFGEGSWLTVV.

This chain links TRBV30 with TRBJ1-4; D may be TRBD1 (5 bases). CDR1 GTSNPN and CDR2 SVGIG come from the germline V gene (reference sequence). The CDR3 sequence is 16 residues long. The V end lost 4 bases, the J end lost 7 bases, and 22 bases lay between the germline ends. The CDR3 bases are TGTGCCTGGACCCCAGGATTTCGCAGGGTTACTGAAAAACTGTTTTTT. Its translation: CAWTPGFRRVTEKLFF.

V and J are TRBV7-9 and TRBJ2-5; D perhaps matches TRBD1 (6 bases). CDR3 size: 12 residues. Germline assignment: CDR1 SEHNR and CDR2 FQNEAQ (reference sequence). The germline V and J ends were trimmed by 0 bases and 10 bases, with 9 bases remaining between them. CDR3 sequence (DNA): TGTGCCAGCAGCTTAGCGGGGGCGATCCAGTACTTC. It translates to CASSLAGAIQYF.

The chain combines TRBV6-1 with TRBJ1-1; tentative D call: TRBD1 (6 bases). The germline V gene encodes CDR1 MNHNS and CDR2 SASEGT. The CDR3 contains 15 residues. V was trimmed by 1 base and J by 4 bases, leaving 13 bases between them. The CDR3 DNA reads as TGTGCCAGCAGTGAAGTTCGGGGGGCGGGCACTGAAGCTTTCTTT. It is translated as CASSEVRGAGTEAFF.

This clone was seen a single time. The chain combines TRBV9 with TRBJ2-5; 8 bases are shared with TRBD2. Germline CDR1 reads SGDLS; CDR2 reads YYNGEE. V was pared by 0 bases and J by 1 base, with 5 bases of the junction left unmatched. This CDR3 has 16 residues. The CDR3 DNA follows: TGTGCCAGCAGCGTAGGTGCGGGGGGCCTCCAAGAGACCCAGTACTTC. Protein sequence: CASSVGAGGLQETQYF.

J is TRBJ2-3 and V is TRBV19; D is uncertain. The germline CDR1 and CDR2 sequences are LNHDA and SQIVND (reference sequence). CDR3 length: 15 residues. The ends were cut back, 4 bases at V and 5 bases at J, with 16 bases in the middle. The CDR3, as DNA: TGTGCCAGTAGTAACCTGCTTTCCATGGGAGATACGCAGTATTTT. It yields the protein CASSNLLSMGDTQYF.

This chain uses TRBV5-6 with TRBJ2-5; weak D call: TRBD2 (5 bases). With 3 bases removed from V and 5 bases from J, the gap between germline ends came to 17 bases. The CDR3 has 15 residues. CDR1 is SGHDT and CDR2 is YYEEEE in the germline V gene. CDR3 region: CASSSSFGVVETQYF. The CDR3 DNA reads as TGTGCCAGCAGCTCCTCCTTCGGGGTGGTGGAGACCCAGTACTTC.

The V and J genes are TRBV5-6 and TRBJ2-3; tentative D call: TRBD1 (6 bases). V dropped 4 bases and J dropped 6 bases, with 15 bases sitting between them. This CDR3 is built from 14 residues. In germline, CDR1 is SGHDT, CDR2 YYEEEE. The chain's CDR3 is CASSLGRGSDTQYF. DNA for the CDR3: TGTGCCAGCAGCCTGGGCAGGGGCTCGGATACGCAGTATTTT.

Turning to this clone: This CDR3 is also generated by other DNA sequences in the sample. V and J are TRBV9 and TRBJ2-1; 10 nucleotides agree with TRBD2. This CDR3 is built from 15 residues. CDR1 is SGDLS, CDR2 YYNGEE, per germline. V trimming: 0 bases; J trimming: 10 bases; junction bases outside the gene matches: 7. The CDR3 loop reads CASSVESGRAGEQFF. DNA of the CDR3: TGTGCCAGCAGCGTAGAGAGCGGGAGGGCTGGAGAGCAGTTCTTC. The full variable domain, rest sourced from reference TRBV9 and TRBJ2-1, is DSGVTQTPKHLITATGQRVTLRCSPRSGDLSVYWYQQSLDQGLQFLIQYYNGEERAKGNILERFSAQQFPDLHSELNLSSLELGDSALYFCASSVESGRAGEQFFGPGTRLTVL.

The chain employs TRBV30 and TRBJ1-5; possibly TRBD1 for D (6 bases). Deletions cut 4 bases from V and 2 bases from J, with 9 bases between. The CDR3 has 13 residues. Germline V gives CDR1 GTSNPN, CDR2 SVGIG (reference sequence). The CDR3 DNA is TGTGCCTGGAACAGGGCGGGCAATCAGCCCCAGCATTTT. Translating gives CAWNRAGNQPQHF.